Presented here are 22 T cell receptor beta chains from one specimen sequenced in a study of cytomegalovirus exposure and HLA in healthy donors (dated by TCRdb to 2016 to 2017). Libraries came from the immunoSEQ multiplex PCR assay. TCRdb's version of the immuneACCESS table is confined to in-frame rearrangements and falls short of the full clone set. An unresolved V gene accounts for under half of the shortfall where checked; the remainder is of unknown origin. The sample has about 58,000 clones on record, roughly 90% of them singletons. The biggest ten clones account for around 1% of the sample. Sequenced sample: PBMCs. The source of these receptors is a man between 18 and 29 years old in good health and CMV-seronegative.

The chain carries TRBV19 and TRBJ2-2, with a tentative D call TRBD2 (6 bases). V gave up 5 bases and J gave up 5 bases, with 12 bases separating them. Looked up from germline, CDR1 is LNHDA and CDR2 is SQIVND (reference sequence). The CDR3 consists of 14 residues. The CDR3 DNA is TGTGCCAGTAGTCCGGGACTGCTAACCGGGGAGCTGTTTTTT. Translated, it gives CASSPGLLTGELFF.

This chain connects TRBV11-3 to TRBJ2-1; 7 bases are a match to TRBD2. The ends lost 3 bases at V and 4 bases at J; junction bases unmatched: 12. The CDR3 loop spans 17 amino acids. The germline V gene has CDR1 SGHNT and CDR2 YENEEA. The DNA for the CDR3 is TGTGCCAGCAGCTTCTGGCTAGCGGAACTCAATTACAATGAGCAGTTCTTC. Translating gives CASSFWLAELNYNEQFF.

This chain joins TRBV12-5 and TRBJ1-1; no definite D call. The V end lost 0 bases, the J end lost 4 bases, and 9 bases lay between the germline ends. The CDR3 covers 14 residues. Germline lookup yields CDR1 LGHNT and CDR2 FRNRAP. This CDR3 reads CASGLVHGGTEAFF. The CDR3, as DNA: TGTGCTAGTGGTTTGGTACATGGCGGCACTGAAGCTTTCTTT.

V and J are TRBV2 and TRBJ1-4, with D perhaps matching TRBD1 (5 bases). V shed 0 bases and J shed 8 bases, with 13 bases lying between them. Germline V gene data show CDR1 as SNHLY and CDR2 as FYNNEI. This CDR3 contains 15 residues. The CDR3 is CASSEAGGSGEKLFF. For the CDR3, the DNA is TGTGCCAGCAGTGAAGCGGGGGGGTCAGGAGAAAAACTGTTTTTT.

V usage is TRBV6-1 and J usage is TRBJ2-3, with 9 bases aligning to TRBD1. Germline CDR1 MNHNS, CDR2 SASEGT. The trim removed 0 bases at V and 6 bases at J, leaving 7 bases unmatched. The CDR3 is made up of 16 amino acids. CDR3 in amino acids: CASSEARYRGLDTQYF. As DNA, the CDR3 is TGTGCCAGCAGTGAAGCTCGGTACAGGGGGCTTGATACGCAGTATTTT.

The CDR3 spells CASSLDPSVGNTIYF. Here the CDR3 DNA reads TGTGCCAGCAGCTTAGATCCGAGTGTCGGAAACACCATATATTTT. J is TRBJ1-3 and V is TRBV7-6, with no clear D. V gave up 1 base and J gave up 4 bases, with 11 bases separating them. The CDR3 covers 15 residues. Per the germline V gene, CDR1 is SGHVS and CDR2 is FNYEAQ.

The chain couples TRBV2 to TRBJ2-1; 9 nucleotides align to TRBD2. Germline CDR1 SNHLY, CDR2 FYNNEI. The CDR3 loop spans 15 amino acids. Germline trimming cut 1 base from V and 4 bases from J; bases unmatched to any gene: 2. CDR3 DNA: TGTGCCAGCAGTGAAGGACTAGCGGCGTACAATGAGCAGTTCTTC. Its translation: CASSEGLAAYNEQFF.

The genes are TRBV6-1 and TRBJ1-5; D gene uncertain. This CDR3 spans 14 amino acids. Trimming removed 3 bases at V and 4 bases at J, with 10 bases between. Germline V gives CDR1 MNHNS, CDR2 SASEGT. The CDR3: CASSDYGWNQPQHF. CDR3 nucleotide sequence: TGTGCCAGCAGTGACTATGGTTGGAATCAGCCCCAGCATTTT.

This chain connects TRBV28 to TRBJ2-7; 8 positions agree with TRBD1. The CDR3 is 13 residues long. With V trimmed by 7 bases and J by 2 bases, 4 bases remained unmatched. In germline, CDR1 is MDHEN, CDR2 SYDVKM. The CDR3: CASKGTGPYEQYF. The CDR3, as DNA: TGTGCCAGCAAAGGGACAGGTCCCTACGAGCAGTACTTC.

The genes are TRBV11-2 and TRBJ1-5; D perhaps matches TRBD1 (6 bases). The germline CDR1 and CDR2 sequences are SGHAT and FQNNGV. Trimming pared 4 bases from V and 7 bases from J, leaving 14 bases between. This CDR3 region has 14 residues. CDR3 amino acids: CASSSTGLPQPQHF. In DNA, the CDR3 is TGTGCCAGCAGCTCGACAGGTCTCCCCCAGCCCCAGCATTTT. The full variable domain, rest sourced from reference TRBV11-2 and TRBJ1-5, is EAGVAQSPRYKIIEKRQSVAFWCNPISGHATLYWYQQILGQGPKLLIQFQNNGVVDDSQLPKDRFSAERLKGVDSTLKIQPAKLEDSAVYLCASSSTGLPQPQHFGDGTRLSIL.

The sample holds one count of this clone. The V call is TRBV7-9, the J call TRBJ2-5; perhaps TRBD2 as D (6 bases). Trimming left V 2 bases short and J 1 base short, with 8 bases between. In germline, CDR1 is SEHNR, CDR2 FQNEAQ (reference sequence). The CDR3 totals 14 residues. CDR3 amino acids: CASSLWTTQETQYF. CDR3 sequence (DNA): TGTGCCAGCAGCTTATGGACTACCCAAGAGACCCAGTACTTC.

The chain couples TRBV2 to TRBJ1-2, with a weak D call TRBD1 (6 bases). The germline V and J ends were trimmed by 4 bases and 7 bases, with 10 bases remaining between them. Germline CDR1 reads SNHLY; CDR2 reads FYNNEI. The CDR3 is made up of 12 amino acids. The CDR3 coding sequence is TGTGCCAGCAGTGTCAACAGGGTTGGCTACACCTTC. Protein: CASSVNRVGYTF.

The chain couples TRBV13 to TRBJ2-7; TRBD2 might be the D (5 bases). Germline CDR1 is PRHDT and CDR2 is FYEKMQ (reference sequence). This CDR3 comprises 18 residues. V was trimmed by 4 bases and J by 3 bases, leaving 25 bases between them. The CDR3 DNA sequence: TGTGCCAGCAGCTCCTCAGTTTCAGCGGATACTATCTTCTACGAGCAGTACTTC. Translation: CASSSSVSADTIFYEQYF.

This clone appeared a few times. V gene TRBV5-6 combines with J gene TRBJ2-7; D is uncertain. The CDR3 is made up of 12 amino acids. The germline CDR1 and CDR2 sequences are SGHDT and YYEEEE. Between the trimmed V and J ends, which lost 7 bases and 7 bases, there was a span of 15 bases. DNA of the CDR3: TGTGCCAGCCGCCTTAGAGGTCGGGAGCAGTACTTC. This sequence encodes CASRLRGREQYF.

Here the CDR3 reads CASRRGQSNEQFF. The CDR3 DNA follows: TGTGCCAGTAGAAGAGGACAGTCCAATGAGCAGTTCTTC. The V and J genes are TRBV19 and TRBJ2-1; perhaps TRBD1 as D (6 bases). V gave up 6 bases and J gave up 6 bases, with 12 bases separating them. This CDR3 spans 13 amino acids. The germline V gene has CDR1 LNHDA and CDR2 SQIVND (reference sequence).

This sequence joins TRBV19 and TRBJ2-7; TRBD2 is a possible D gene (6 bases). Deletions cut 5 bases from V and 7 bases from J, with 15 bases between. The CDR3 contains 13 residues. Germline V gives CDR1 LNHDA, CDR2 SQIVND (reference sequence). For the CDR3, the DNA is TGTGCCAGTAGTCCGGGGACCGCGGGGGAGCAGTACTTC. Translating it yields CASSPGTAGEQYF.

V gene TRBV2 combines with J gene TRBJ2-1; 12 nucleotides align to TRBD2. The CDR3 has 15 amino acids. Germline V CDR1 and CDR2: SNHLY, FYNNEI. Unmatched junction bases numbered 11, after V lost 7 bases and J lost 10 bases. This CDR3 reads CASTNVLAGGEEQFF. The DNA of the CDR3 is TGTGCCAGCACGAACGTACTAGCGGGAGGAGAGGAGCAGTTCTTC.

The chain uses TRBV27 and TRBJ2-7, with D possibly TRBD2 on 6 matching bases. Per germline, CDR1 MNHEY and CDR2 SMNVEV (reference sequence). The CDR3 has 16 residues. V lost 4 bases, J lost 0 bases, and 16 bases lay in between. In nucleotides, the CDR3 is TGTGCCAGCAGTTGGCGGGACCCGACATCCTCCTACGAGCAGTACTTC. It is translated as CASSWRDPTSSYEQYF.

The CDR3 DNA reads TGTGCCAGCAGCTTTTTGTTACGAGCGCAGAACACCGGGGAGCTGTTTTTT. Amino acids: CASSFLLRAQNTGELFF. The chain has TRBV7-9 and TRBJ2-2; D uncertain. CDR1 and CDR2 (germline): SEHNR, FQNEAQ (reference sequence). CDR3 size: 17 residues. V was trimmed by 3 bases and J by 1 base, leaving 15 bases between them.

The V and J genes are TRBV5-1 and TRBJ2-3, with 7 nucleotides matching TRBD1. Trimming took 3 bases from V and 2 from J; bases not matched to a gene: 6. The V gene's germline CDR1 is SGHRS and CDR2 YFSETQ. The CDR3 sequence is 15 residues long. The CDR3 DNA reads TGCGCCAGCAGCTCACCGGGACAGATCACAGATACGCAGTATTTT. Protein: CASSSPGQITDTQYF.

The chain has TRBV19 and TRBJ2-1, with D hard to call. The V and J ends lost 3 bases and 0 bases respectively, with 9 bases between them. The germline V gene has CDR1 LNHDA and CDR2 SQIVND (reference sequence). This CDR3 has 15 residues. CDR3 loop: CASSIEESSYNEQFF. CDR3 sequence (DNA): TGTGCCAGTAGTATCGAGGAAAGCTCCTACAATGAGCAGTTCTTC.

The chain combines TRBV7-2 with TRBJ2-1; a weak D match, TRBD1 (5 bases). Germline assignment: CDR1 SGHTA and CDR2 FQGNSA. The V gene lost 0 bases and the J gene lost 0 bases, with 6 bases spanning the gap. CDR3 length: 15 residues. CDR3 residues: CASSLAGRSYNEQFF. CDR3 DNA sequence: TGTGCCAGCAGCTTAGCGGGGCGCTCCTACAATGAGCAGTTCTTC.